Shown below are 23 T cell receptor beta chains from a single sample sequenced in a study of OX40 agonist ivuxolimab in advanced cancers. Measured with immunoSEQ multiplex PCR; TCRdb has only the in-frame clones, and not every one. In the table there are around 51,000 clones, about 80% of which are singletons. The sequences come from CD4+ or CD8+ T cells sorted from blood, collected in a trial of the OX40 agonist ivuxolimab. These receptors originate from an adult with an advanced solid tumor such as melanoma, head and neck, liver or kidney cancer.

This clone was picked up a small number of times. CDR3: CASSLGMSVTYEQYF. CDR3 nucleotide sequence: TGTGCCAGCAGCTTAGGTATGTCAGTTACCTACGAGCAGTACTTC. The chain is built from TRBV7-2 and TRBJ2-7; D remains unclear. The CDR3 contains 15 residues. Trimming removed 1 base at V and 2 bases at J, with 12 bases between. Germline V lookup: CDR1 SGHTA, CDR2 FQGNSA. The whole variable domain, remainder taken from reference TRBV7-2 and TRBJ2-7, is GAGVSQSPSNKVTEKGKDVELRCDPISGHTALYWYRQSLGQGLEFLIYFQGNSAPDKSGLPSDRFSAERTGGSVSTLTIQRTQQEDSAVYLCASSLGMSVTYEQYFGPGTRLTVT.

The DNA of the CDR3 is TGTGCCAGCACCCCAAACTTGGATCAGCCCCAGCATTTT. Translated, it gives CASTPNLDQPQHF. The rearrangement joins TRBV6-1 to TRBJ1-5, with unresolved D. The CDR3 runs 13 residues. Germline values: CDR1 MNHNS, CDR2 SASEGT. Trimming shortened V by 7 bases and J by 5 bases, and 12 bases separated the two germline ends.

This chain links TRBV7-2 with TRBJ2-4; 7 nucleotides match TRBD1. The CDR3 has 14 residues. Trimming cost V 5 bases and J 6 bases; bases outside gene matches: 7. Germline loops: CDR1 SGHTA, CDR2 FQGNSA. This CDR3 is CASSNPGQSNIQYF. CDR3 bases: TGTGCCAGCAGCAACCCGGGACAGTCAAACATTCAGTACTTC.

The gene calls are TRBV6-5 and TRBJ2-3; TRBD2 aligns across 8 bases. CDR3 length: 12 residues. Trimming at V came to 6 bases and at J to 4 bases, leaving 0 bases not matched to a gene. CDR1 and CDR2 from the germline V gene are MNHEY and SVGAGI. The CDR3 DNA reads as TGTGCCAGCAGCGGGGGGGCAGATACGCAGTATTTT. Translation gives CASSGGADTQYF.

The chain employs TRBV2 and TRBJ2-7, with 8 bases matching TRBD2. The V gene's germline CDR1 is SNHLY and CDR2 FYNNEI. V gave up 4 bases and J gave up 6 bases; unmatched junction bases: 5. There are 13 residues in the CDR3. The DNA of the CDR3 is TGTGCCAGCAGTGTAGCGGGGCTTAGCGAGCAGTACTTC. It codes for CASSVAGLSEQYF.

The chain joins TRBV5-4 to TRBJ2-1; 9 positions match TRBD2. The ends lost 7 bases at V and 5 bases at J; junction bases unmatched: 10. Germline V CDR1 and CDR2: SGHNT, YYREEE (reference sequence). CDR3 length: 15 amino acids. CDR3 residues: CASRPLAGNNNEQFF. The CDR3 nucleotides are TGTGCCAGCCGGCCGCTAGCGGGGAATAACAATGAGCAGTTCTTC.

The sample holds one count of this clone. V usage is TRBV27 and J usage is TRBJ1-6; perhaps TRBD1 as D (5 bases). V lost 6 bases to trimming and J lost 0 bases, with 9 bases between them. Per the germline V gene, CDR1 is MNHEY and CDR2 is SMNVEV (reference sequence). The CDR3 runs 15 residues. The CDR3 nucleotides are TGTGCCAGCAGCCGGGGGATCTCCTATAATTCACCCCTCCACTTT. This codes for CASSRGISYNSPLHF.

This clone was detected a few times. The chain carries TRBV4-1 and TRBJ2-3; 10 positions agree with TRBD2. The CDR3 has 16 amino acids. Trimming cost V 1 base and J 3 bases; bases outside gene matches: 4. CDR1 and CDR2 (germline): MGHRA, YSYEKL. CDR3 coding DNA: TGCGCCAGCAGCCAAGGGGCTAGCGGGGGTACAGATACGCAGTATTTT. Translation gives CASSQGASGGTDTQYF.

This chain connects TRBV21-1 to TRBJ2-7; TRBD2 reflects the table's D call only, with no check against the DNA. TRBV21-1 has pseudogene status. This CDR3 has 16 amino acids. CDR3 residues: CASSKVASGELGEQYF. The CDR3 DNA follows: TGTGCCAGCAGCAAAGTGGCTAGCGGGGAGCTGGGCGAGCAGTACTTC.

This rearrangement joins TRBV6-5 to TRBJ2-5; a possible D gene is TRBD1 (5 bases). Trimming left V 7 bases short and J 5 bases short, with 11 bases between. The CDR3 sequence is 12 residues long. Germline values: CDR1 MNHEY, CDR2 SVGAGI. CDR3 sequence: CASKEPGETQYF. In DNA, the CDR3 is TGTGCCAGCAAGGAGCCAGGGGAGACCCAGTACTTC.

The CDR3 DNA sequence: TGCGCCAGCAGCCAAGATTGGGGGCGAGAGACCCAGTACTTC. Protein sequence: CASSQDWGRETQYF. The rearrangement joins TRBV4-1 to TRBJ2-5; D is perhaps TRBD1 (6 bases). The V end lost 0 bases, the J end lost 4 bases, and 9 bases lay between the germline ends. Germline assignment: CDR1 MGHRA and CDR2 YSYEKL. CDR3 size: 14 residues.

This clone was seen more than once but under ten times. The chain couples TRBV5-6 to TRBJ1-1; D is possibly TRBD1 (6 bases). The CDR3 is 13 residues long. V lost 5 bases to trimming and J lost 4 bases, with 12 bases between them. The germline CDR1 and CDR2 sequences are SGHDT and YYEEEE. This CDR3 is CASSWGRGTEAFF. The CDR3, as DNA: TGTGCCAGCAGTTGGGGGCGGGGCACTGAAGCTTTCTTT. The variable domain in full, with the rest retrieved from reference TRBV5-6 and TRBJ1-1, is DAGVTQSPTHLIKTRGQQVTLRCSPKSGHDTVSWYQQALGQGPQFIFQYYEEEERQRGNFPDRFSGHQFPNYSSELNVNALLLGDSALYLCASSWGRGTEAFFGQGTRLTVV.

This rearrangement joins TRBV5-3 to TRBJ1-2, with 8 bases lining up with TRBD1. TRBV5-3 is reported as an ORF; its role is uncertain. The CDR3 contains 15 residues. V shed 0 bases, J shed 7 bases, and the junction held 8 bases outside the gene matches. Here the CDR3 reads CARSLVPGQGLGYTF. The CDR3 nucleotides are TGTGCCAGAAGCTTGGTCCCCGGACAGGGTCTTGGCTACACCTTC.

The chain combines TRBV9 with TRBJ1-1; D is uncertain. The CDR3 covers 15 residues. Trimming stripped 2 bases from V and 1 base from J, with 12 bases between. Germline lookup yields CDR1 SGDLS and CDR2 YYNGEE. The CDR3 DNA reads TGTGCCAGCAGCGTTATGCCCGATCAGAACACTGAAGCTTTCTTT. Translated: CASSVMPDQNTEAFF.

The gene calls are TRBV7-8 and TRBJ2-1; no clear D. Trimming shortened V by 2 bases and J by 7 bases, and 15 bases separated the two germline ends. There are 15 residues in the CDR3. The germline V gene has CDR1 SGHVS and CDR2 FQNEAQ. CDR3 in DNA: TGTGCCAGCAGCTTACGGACCCCTGGTGTAAATGAGCAGTTCTTC. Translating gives CASSLRTPGVNEQFF.

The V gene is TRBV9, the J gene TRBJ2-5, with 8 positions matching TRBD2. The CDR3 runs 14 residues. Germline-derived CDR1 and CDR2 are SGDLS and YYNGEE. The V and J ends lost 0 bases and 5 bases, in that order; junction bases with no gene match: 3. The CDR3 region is CASSVAGGPETQYF. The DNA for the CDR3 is TGTGCCAGCAGCGTAGCGGGGGGGCCTGAGACCCAGTACTTC.

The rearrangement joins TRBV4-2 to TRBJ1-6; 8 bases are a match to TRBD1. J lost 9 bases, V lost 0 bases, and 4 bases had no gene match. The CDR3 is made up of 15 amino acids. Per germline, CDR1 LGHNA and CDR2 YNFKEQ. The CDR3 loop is CASSQETGAGSPLHF. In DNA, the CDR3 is TGTGCCAGCAGCCAAGAGACAGGGGCGGGTTCACCCCTCCACTTT.

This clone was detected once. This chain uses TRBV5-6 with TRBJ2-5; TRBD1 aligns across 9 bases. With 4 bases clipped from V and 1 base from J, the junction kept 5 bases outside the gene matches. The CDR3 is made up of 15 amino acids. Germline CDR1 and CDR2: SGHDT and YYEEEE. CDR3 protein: CASSAGQGIQETQYF. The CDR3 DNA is TGTGCCAGCAGCGCTGGACAGGGGATCCAAGAGACCCAGTACTTC.

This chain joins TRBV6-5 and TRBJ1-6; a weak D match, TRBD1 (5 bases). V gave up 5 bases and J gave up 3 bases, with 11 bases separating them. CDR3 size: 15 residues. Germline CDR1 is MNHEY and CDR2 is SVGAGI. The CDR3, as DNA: TGTGCCAGCAGTCCCCGACAGATCTATAATTCACCCCTCCACTTT. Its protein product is CASSPRQIYNSPLHF.

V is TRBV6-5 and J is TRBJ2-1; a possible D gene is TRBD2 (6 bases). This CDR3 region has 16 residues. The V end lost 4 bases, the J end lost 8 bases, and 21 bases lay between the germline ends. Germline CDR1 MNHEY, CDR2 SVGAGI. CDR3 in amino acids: CASSSTLRELAYEQFF. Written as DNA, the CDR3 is TGTGCCAGCAGTTCTACACTCCGAGAACTAGCCTATGAGCAGTTCTTC.

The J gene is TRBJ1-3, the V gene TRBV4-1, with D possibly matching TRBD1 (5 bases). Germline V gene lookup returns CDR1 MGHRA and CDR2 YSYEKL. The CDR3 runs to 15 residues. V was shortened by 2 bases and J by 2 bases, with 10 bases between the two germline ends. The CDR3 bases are TGCGCCAGCAGCCAACCACAGGCTGCTGGAAACACCATATATTTT. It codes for CASSQPQAAGNTIYF.

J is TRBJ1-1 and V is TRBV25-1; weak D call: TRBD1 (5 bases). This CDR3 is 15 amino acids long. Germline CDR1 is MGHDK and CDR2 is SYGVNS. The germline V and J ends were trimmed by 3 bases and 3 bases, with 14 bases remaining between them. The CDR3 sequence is CASSDFWGGDTEAFF. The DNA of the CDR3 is TGTGCCAGCAGTGATTTTTGGGGCGGGGACACTGAAGCTTTCTTT.

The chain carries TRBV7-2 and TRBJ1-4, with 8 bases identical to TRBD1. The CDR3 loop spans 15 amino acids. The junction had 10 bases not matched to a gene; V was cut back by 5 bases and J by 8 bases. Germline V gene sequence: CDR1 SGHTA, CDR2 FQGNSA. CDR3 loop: CASSPRAGGREKLFF. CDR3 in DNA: TGTGCCAGCAGCCCGAGGGCAGGGGGCCGCGAAAAACTGTTTTTT.